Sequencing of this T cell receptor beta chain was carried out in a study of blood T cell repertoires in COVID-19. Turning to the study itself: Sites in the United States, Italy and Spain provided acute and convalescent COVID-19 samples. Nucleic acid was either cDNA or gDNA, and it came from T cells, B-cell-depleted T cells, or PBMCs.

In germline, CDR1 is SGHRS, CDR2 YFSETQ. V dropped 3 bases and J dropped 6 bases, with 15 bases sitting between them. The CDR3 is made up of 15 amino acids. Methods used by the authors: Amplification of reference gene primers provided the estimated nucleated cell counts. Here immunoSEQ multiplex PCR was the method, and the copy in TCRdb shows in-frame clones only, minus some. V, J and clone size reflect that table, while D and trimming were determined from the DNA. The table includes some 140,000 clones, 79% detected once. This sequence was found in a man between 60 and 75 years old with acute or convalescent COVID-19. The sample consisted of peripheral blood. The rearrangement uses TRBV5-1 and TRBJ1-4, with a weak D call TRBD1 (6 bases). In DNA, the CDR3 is TGCGCCAGCAGCTACGGGAGGAGGGGGGATGAAAAACTGTTTTTT. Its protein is CASSYGRRGDEKLFF.